The present T cell receptor (beta chain) was sequenced within a study of blood T cell repertoires in COVID-19. For the study at large: Samples came from the United States, Italy and Spain, spanning acute and convalescent COVID-19. The cDNA or gDNA used as material had been derived from T cells, B-cell-depleted T cells, or PBMCs.

Germline loops: CDR1 SNHLY, CDR2 FYNNEI. Trimming shortened V by 6 bases and J by 2 bases, and 10 bases separated the two germline ends. The CDR3 is 13 residues long. Original methodology: From reference gene primer amplification, estimates of nucleated cell counts were derived. Produced via immunoSEQ multiplex PCR; TCRdb's table is partial and in-frame only. That table supplies the V and J calls and clone size; D and trimming were determined from the DNA. The sample carries a few hundred thousand clones, approximately 86% recorded once. This clone has just one count. V usage is TRBV2 and J usage is TRBJ2-5; D is perhaps TRBD1 (5 bases). The TCR sequence derives from a human donor in a cohort sampled during active COVID-19. Sequencing used peripheral blood. The CDR3 here is CASRGRDQETQYF. CDR3 nucleotides: TGTGCCAGCAGGGGCAGGGATCAAGAGACCCAGTACTTC.